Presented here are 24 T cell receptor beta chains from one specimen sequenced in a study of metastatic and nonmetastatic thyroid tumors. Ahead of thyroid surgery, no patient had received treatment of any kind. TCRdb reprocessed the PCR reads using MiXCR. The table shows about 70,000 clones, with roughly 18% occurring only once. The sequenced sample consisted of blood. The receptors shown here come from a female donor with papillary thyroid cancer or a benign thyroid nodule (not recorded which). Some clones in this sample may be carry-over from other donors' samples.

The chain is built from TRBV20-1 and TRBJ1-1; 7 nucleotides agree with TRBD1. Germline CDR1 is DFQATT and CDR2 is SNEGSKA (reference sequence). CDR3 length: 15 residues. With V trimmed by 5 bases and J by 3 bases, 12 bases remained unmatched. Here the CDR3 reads CSARQGYISDTEAFF. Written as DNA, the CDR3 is TGCAGTGCTCGACAGGGATATATTTCGGACACTGAAGCTTTCTTT.

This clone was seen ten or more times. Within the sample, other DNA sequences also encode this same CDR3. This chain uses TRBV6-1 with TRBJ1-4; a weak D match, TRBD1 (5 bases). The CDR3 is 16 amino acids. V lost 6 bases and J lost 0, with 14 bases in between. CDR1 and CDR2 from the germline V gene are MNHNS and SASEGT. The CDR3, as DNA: TGTGCCAGCAGCCCGACAGTAGCTGCAACTAATGAAAAACTGTTTTTT. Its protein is CASSPTVAATNEKLFF.

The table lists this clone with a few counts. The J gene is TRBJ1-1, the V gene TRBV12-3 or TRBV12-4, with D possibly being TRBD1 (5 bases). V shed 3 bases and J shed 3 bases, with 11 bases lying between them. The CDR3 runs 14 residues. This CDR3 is CASSLSGADTEAFF. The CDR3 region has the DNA TGTGCCAGCAGTTTGAGCGGGGCGGACACTGAAGCTTTCTTT.

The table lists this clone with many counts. The CDR3 sequence is CAWGFRVPYTEAFF. The CDR3 bases are TGTGCCTGGGGATTCAGGGTTCCGTACACTGAAGCTTTCTTT. The chain uses TRBV30 and TRBJ1-1, with a weak D call TRBD1 (5 bases). Trimming took 5 bases from V and 3 from J, leaving 16 bases between them. Germline V gene sequence: CDR1 GTSNPN, CDR2 SVGIG (reference sequence). The CDR3 runs to 14 residues.

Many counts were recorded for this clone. The CDR3 spells CATSEPQGEVHNEQFF. The CDR3 DNA is TGTGCCACCAGTGAGCCACAGGGGGAGGTCCACAATGAGCAGTTCTTC. V and J are TRBV24-1 and TRBJ2-1, with 8 bases that match TRBD1. From germline, CDR1 is KGHDR and CDR2 SFDVKD. Trimming cost V 4 bases and J 5 bases; bases outside gene matches: 9. The CDR3 loop spans 16 amino acids.

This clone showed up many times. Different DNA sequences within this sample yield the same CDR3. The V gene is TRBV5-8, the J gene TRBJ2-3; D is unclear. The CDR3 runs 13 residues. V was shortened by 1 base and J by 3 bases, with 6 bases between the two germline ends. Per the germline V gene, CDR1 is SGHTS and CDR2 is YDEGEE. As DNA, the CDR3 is TGTGCCAGCAGCTTGAGGAAGACAGATACGCAGTATTTT. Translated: CASSLRKTDTQYF. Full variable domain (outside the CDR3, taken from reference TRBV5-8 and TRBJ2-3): EAGVTQSPTHLIKTRGQQATLRCSPISGHTSVYWYQQALGLGLQFLLWYDEGEERNRGNFPPRFSGRQFPNYSSELNVNALELEDSALYLCASSLRKTDTQYFGPGTRLTVL.

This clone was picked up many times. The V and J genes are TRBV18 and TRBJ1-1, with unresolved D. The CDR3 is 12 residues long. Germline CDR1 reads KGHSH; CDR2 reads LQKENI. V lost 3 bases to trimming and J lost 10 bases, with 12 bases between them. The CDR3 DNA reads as TGTGCCAGCTCACCTAACAAAGTGGGAGCTTTCTTT. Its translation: CASSPNKVGAFF. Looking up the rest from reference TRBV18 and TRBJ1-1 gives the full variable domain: NAGVMQNPRHLVRRRGQEARLRCSPMKGHSHVYWYRQLPEEGLKFMVYLQKENIIDESGMPKERFSAEFPKEGPSILRIQQVVRGDSAAYFCASSPNKVGAFFGQGTRLTVV.

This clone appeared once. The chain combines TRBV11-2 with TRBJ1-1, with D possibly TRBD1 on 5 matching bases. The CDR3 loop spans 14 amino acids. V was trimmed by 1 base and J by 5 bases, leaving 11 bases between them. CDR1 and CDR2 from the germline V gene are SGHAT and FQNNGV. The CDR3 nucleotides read TGTGCCAGCAGCTTAGGCGGGACGGGGACTGAAGCTTTCTTT. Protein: CASSLGGTGTEAFF.

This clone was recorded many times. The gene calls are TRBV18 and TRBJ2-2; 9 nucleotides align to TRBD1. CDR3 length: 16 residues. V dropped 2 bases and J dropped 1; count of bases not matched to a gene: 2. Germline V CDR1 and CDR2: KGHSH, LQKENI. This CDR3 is CASSPTGGMNTGELFF. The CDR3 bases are TGTGCCAGCTCACCAACAGGGGGCATGAACACCGGGGAGCTGTTTTTT.

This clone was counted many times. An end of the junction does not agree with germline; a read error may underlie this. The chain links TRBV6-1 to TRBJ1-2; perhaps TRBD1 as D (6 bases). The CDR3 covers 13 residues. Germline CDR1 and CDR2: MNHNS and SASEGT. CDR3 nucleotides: TGTGCCAGCAGTCCCCGCAGGGAGGGGGGCTACGCCTTC. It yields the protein CASSPRREGGYAF.

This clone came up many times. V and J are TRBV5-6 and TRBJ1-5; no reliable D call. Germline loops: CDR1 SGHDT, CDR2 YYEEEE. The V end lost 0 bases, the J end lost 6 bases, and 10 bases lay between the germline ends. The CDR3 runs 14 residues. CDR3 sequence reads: CASSLVDGSQPQHF. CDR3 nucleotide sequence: TGTGCCAGCAGCTTGGTTGACGGGAGTCAGCCCCAGCATTTT.

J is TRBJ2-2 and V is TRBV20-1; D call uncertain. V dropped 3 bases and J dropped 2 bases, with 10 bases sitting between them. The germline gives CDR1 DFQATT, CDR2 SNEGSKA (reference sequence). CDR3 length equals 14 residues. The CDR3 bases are TGCAGTGCTAGGATCCAGCCTAACACCGGGGAGCTGTTTTTT. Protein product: CSARIQPNTGELFF.

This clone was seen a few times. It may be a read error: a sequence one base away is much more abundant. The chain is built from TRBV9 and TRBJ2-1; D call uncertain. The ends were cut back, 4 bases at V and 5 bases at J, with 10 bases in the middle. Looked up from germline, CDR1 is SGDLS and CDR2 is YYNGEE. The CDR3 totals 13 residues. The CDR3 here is CASSPHPDNEQFF. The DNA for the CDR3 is TGTGCCAGCAGCCCCCACCCCGACAATGAGCAGTTCTTC.

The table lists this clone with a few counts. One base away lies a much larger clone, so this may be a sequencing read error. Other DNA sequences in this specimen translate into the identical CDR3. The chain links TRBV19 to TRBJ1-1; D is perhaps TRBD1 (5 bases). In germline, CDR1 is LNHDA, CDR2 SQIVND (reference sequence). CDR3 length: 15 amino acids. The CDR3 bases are TGTGCCAGTAGTATTTTTGGGGGTATGAACACTGAAGCCTTCTTT. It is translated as CASSIFGGMNTEAFF.

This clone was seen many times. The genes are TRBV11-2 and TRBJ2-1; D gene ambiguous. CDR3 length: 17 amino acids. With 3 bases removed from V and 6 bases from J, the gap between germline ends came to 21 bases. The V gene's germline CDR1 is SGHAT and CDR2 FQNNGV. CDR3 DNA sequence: TGTGCCAGCAGCTTGTTTTCCAGCGCATCAACTGGCAATGAGCAGTTCTTC. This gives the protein CASSLFSSASTGNEQFF. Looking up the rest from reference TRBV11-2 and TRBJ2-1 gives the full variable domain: EAGVAQSPRYKIIEKRQSVAFWCNPISGHATLYWYQQILGQGPKLLIQFQNNGVVDDSQLPKDRFSAERLKGVDSTLKIQPAKLEDSAVYLCASSLFSSASTGNEQFFGPGTRLTVL.

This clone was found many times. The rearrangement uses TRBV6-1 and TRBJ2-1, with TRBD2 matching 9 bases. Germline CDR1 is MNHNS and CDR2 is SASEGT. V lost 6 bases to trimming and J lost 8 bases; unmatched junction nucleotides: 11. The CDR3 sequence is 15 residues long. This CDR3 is CASRDSGSNPDEQFF. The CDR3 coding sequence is TGTGCCAGCAGAGATAGCGGGAGTAACCCCGATGAGCAGTTCTTC.

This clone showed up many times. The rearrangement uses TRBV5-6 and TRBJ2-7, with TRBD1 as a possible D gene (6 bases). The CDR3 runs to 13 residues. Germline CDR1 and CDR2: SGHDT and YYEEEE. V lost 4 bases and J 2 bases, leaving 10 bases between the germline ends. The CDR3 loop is CASSAGQPYEQYF. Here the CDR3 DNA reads TGTGCCAGCAGCGCCGGACAGCCCTACGAGCAGTACTTC.

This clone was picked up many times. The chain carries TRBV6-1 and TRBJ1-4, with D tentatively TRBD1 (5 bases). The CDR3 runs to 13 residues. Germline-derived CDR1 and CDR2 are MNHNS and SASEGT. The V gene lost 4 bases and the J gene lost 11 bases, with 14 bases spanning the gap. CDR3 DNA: TGTGCCAGCAGTGTACACAGGATGGAGAAACTGTTTTTT. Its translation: CASSVHRMEKLFF.

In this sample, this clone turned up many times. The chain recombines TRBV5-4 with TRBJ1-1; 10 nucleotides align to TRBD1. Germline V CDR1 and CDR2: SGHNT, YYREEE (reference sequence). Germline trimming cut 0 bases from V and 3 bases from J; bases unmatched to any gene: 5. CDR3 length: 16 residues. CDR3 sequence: CASSLGTGTGDTEAFF. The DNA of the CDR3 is TGTGCCAGCAGCTTGGGAACCGGGACAGGGGACACTGAAGCTTTCTTT.

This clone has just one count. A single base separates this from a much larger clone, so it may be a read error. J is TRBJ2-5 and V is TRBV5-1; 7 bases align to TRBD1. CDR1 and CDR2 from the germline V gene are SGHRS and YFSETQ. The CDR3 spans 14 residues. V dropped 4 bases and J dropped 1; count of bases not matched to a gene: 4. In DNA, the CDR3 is TGCGCCAGCAGCACAGGGACAGCCCAAGAGACCCAGTACTTC. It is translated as CASSTGTAQETQYF.

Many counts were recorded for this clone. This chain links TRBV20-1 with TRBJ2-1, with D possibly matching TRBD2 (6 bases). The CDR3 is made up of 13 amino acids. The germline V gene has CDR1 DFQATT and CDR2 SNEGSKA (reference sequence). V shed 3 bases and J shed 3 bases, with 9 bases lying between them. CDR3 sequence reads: CSASGGIYNEQFF. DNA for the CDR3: TGCAGTGCTAGTGGCGGGATCTACAATGAGCAGTTCTTC.

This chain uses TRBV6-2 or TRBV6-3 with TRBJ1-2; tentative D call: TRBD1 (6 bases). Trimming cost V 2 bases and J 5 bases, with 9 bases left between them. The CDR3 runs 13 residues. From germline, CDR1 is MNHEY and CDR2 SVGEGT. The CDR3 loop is CASSYVGAYGYTF. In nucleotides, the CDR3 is TGTGCCAGCAGTTACGTGGGGGCTTATGGCTACACCTTC.

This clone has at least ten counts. As DNA, the CDR3 is TGTGCCAGCAGTTACAGGGGACTGAACACCGGGGAGCTGTTTTTT. This encodes CASSYRGLNTGELFF. The chain employs TRBV28 and TRBJ2-2; the D gene is possibly TRBD1 (7 bases). Germline values: CDR1 MDHEN, CDR2 SYDVKM. Trimming left V 4 bases short and J 1 base short, with 10 bases between. The CDR3 has 15 amino acids.

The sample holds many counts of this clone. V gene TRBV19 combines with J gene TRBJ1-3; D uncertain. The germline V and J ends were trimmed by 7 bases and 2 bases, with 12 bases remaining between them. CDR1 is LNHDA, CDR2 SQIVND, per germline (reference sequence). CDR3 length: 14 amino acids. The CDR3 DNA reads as TGTGCCAGTAAGCGCGGAGATACTGGAAACACCATATATTTT. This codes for CASKRGDTGNTIYF.